These 27 T cell receptor beta chains originate from one sample sequenced in a study of T cells in women clearing cervical HPV infection (dated by TCRdb to the late 2010s). Library method: the immunoSEQ multiplex PCR assay. TCRdb mirrors the immuneACCESS table, restricted to in-frame sequences. Some clones are absent from its copies; in checked studies, under half trace to an unresolved V gene, and the reason for the others is unknown. The table kept for this sample lists approximately 16,000 clones. Of the sample, 10% falls within the top ten clones. The sequencing input was blood buffy coat. The source of these receptors is a woman between 18 and 70 years old with a cervical HPV16 infection that either progressed to CIN3+ or cleared (not recorded which).

In regard to this clone: From the germline J gene comes the end of the CDR3, since the read stops 3 residues before it. This chain connects TRBV6-2 or TRBV6-3 to TRBJ2-3; tentatively, D is TRBD1 (7 bases). This CDR3 has 16 residues. Looked up from germline, CDR1 is MNHEY and CDR2 is SVGEGT. The part of the CDR3 DNA that was read is TGTGCCAGCACTCCCTACGGCGACAGGGAGGATCAGCCG. This encodes CASTPYGDREDQP. The entire CDR3 is CASTPYGDREDQPQYF.

For this clone: The read is 3 residues too short to cover the CDR3 end, so that end is filled in from the germline J gene. The chain recombines TRBV20-1 with TRBJ2-2; 9 bases align to TRBD1. This CDR3 has 14 residues. Germline loops: CDR1 DFQATT, CDR2 SNEGSKA (reference sequence). This CDR3 is CSARVGQGGEKLFF. The CDR3 bases that were read are TGCAGTGCTAGAGTGGGACAGGGAGGGGAAAAG.

Comments on this clone: The CDR3 extends 3 residues past the end of the read, so its final part is completed from the germline J gene. The J gene is TRBJ1-1, the V gene TRBV6-1; D gene uncertain. The V gene lost 4 bases and the J gene lost 2 bases, with 8 bases spanning the gap. The CDR3 covers 13 residues. From germline, CDR1 is MNHNS and CDR2 SASEGT. The CDR3 sequence is CASSGRGNTEAFF. The sequenced part of the CDR3 DNA is TGTGCCAGCAGTGGCCGAGGTAACACTGAA.

About this clone itself: The read halts 3 residues ahead of the CDR3 end, with the missing end drawn from the germline J gene. The chain links TRBV6-2 or TRBV6-3 to TRBJ2-7, with D possibly matching TRBD2 (6 bases). Germline CDR1 is MNHEY and CDR2 is SVGEGT. Trimming took 6 bases from V and 3 from J, leaving 12 bases between them. This CDR3 has 13 amino acids. CDR3 residues: CASSRAGVYEQYF. The CDR3 DNA, read in part, is TGTGCCAGCAGCCGAGCGGGCGTCTACGAG.

For this clone: The DNA ends 3 residues before the CDR3 does, and the rest of the CDR3 is filled in from the germline J gene. The gene calls are TRBV2 and TRBJ2-6; a weak D match, TRBD2 (6 bases). Trimming pared 4 bases from V and 2 bases from J, leaving 9 bases between. The CDR3 length is 15 residues. The V gene's germline CDR1 is SNHLY and CDR2 FYNNEI. CDR3: CASSAGGAGANVLTF. CDR3 DNA, as far as it was read: TGTGCCAGCAGTGCAGGAGGGGCTGGGGCCAACGTC.

In the case of this clone: The CDR3 goes on 3 residues after the read ends, and that part is filled in from the germline J gene. This rearrangement joins TRBV6-2 or TRBV6-3 to TRBJ1-5; TRBD1 matches 8 bases. Germline CDR1 is MNHEY and CDR2 is SVGEGT. The CDR3 has 15 residues. With 1 base clipped from V and 6 bases from J, the junction kept 5 bases outside the gene matches. The CDR3 bases that were read are TGTGCCAGCAGTTACTTCCAGGGGGCTGGTCAGCCC. It translates to CASSYFQGAGQP. The entire CDR3 sequence reads CASSYFQGAGQPQHF.

Worth noting for this clone: Sequencing ends 3 residues short of the CDR3 end; the germline J gene provides the rest. The rearrangement joins TRBV20-1 to TRBJ1-2; TRBD1 matches 7 bases. This CDR3 comprises 14 residues. Germline values: CDR1 DFQATT, CDR2 SNEGSKA (reference sequence). With 6 bases clipped from V and 2 bases from J, the junction kept 9 bases outside the gene matches. CDR3 sequence: CSAARGTENYGYTF. The sequenced CDR3 bases are TGCAGTGCCGCAAGAGGGACAGAAAACTATGGC.

Turning to this clone: The DNA ends 3 residues before the CDR3 does, and the rest of the CDR3 is filled in from the germline J gene. V gene TRBV6-2 or TRBV6-3 combines with J gene TRBJ2-3; 7 nucleotides agree with TRBD1. Germline CDR1 MNHEY, CDR2 SVGEGT. The CDR3 length is 14 residues. The V and J ends lost 7 bases and 6 bases, in that order; junction bases with no gene match: 10. CDR3 in amino acids: CASTRIGGSDTQYF. CDR3 bases read: TGTGCCAGCACCCGAATAGGGGGCTCGGATACG.

About this clone: The read ends 3 residues shy of where the CDR3 ends; the end is completed using the germline J gene. This chain joins TRBV29-1 and TRBJ1-2; TRBD1 matches at 7 bases. The CDR3 loop spans 13 amino acids. In germline, CDR1 is SQVTM, CDR2 ANQGSEA. V lost 7 bases to trimming and J lost 4 bases; unmatched junction nucleotides: 9. The part of the CDR3 DNA that was read is TGCAGCGCTAGAGACAGGGTTAGCTATGGC. This codes for CSARDRVSYG. In full, the CDR3 is CSARDRVSYGYTF.

A remark on this clone: From the germline J gene comes the end of the CDR3, since the read stops 3 residues before it. The chain uses TRBV18 and TRBJ1-1; no reliable D call. Germline CDR1 KGHSH, CDR2 LQKENI. The CDR3 is 13 amino acids. Between the trimmed V and J ends, which lost 3 bases and 3 bases, there was a span of 8 bases. CDR3 amino acids: CASSPNGDTEAFF. The CDR3 bases that were read are TGTGCCAGCTCACCGAACGGGGACACTGAA.

A remark on this clone: The CDR3 is cut off 3 residues early in the read; its end comes from the germline J gene. The chain combines TRBV20-1 with TRBJ1-1; D is unclear. With 6 bases removed from V and 3 bases from J, the gap between germline ends came to 17 bases. Per germline, CDR1 DFQATT and CDR2 SNEGSKA (reference sequence). The CDR3 totals 14 residues. Incomplete CDR3 DNA: TGCAGTGCCCCCCGAGAGGGTAGGGACACTGAA. Its translation is CSAPREGRDTE. The whole CDR3 protein reads CSAPREGRDTEAFF.

In the case of this clone: The CDR3 end falls 3 residues outside the read, so it is completed with the germline J gene. This sequence joins TRBV7-9 and TRBJ2-2; 10 bases are a match to TRBD2. Trimming removed 5 bases from V and 3 bases from J; junction bases left unmatched: 3. CDR3 size: 15 residues. Germline CDR1 is SEHNR and CDR2 is FQNEAQ (reference sequence). The CDR3 here is CASSPGLADTGELFF. CDR3 bases read: TGTGCCAGCAGCCCCGGACTAGCGGACACCGGGGAG.

With respect to this clone: The read halts 3 residues ahead of the CDR3 end, with the missing end drawn from the germline J gene. The chain couples TRBV18 to TRBJ2-7; the match to TRBD1 covers 9 bases. The germline V gene has CDR1 KGHSH and CDR2 LQKENI. The CDR3 consists of 15 residues. Losses at the gene ends were 3 bases for V and 6 bases for J; bases not matched to a gene: 9. CDR3 in amino acids: CASSPLTGGDSEQYF. The DNA read from the CDR3 is TGTGCCAGCTCACCGTTGACAGGGGGTGATAGCGAG.

As regards this clone: The CDR3 end falls 3 residues outside the read, so it is completed with the germline J gene. The chain combines TRBV19 with TRBJ2-7; 7 nucleotides agree with TRBD1. Germline CDR1 and CDR2: LNHDA and SQIVND (reference sequence). The trim removed 4 bases at V and 0 bases at J, leaving 3 bases unmatched. The CDR3 totals 14 residues. CDR3 DNA, as far as it was read: TGTGCCAGTAGTAGACAGGGAAGCTCCTACGAG. Its translation: CASSRQGSSYE. The whole CDR3 reads CASSRQGSSYEQYF.

A remark on this clone: The read ends 3 residues shy of where the CDR3 ends; the end is completed using the germline J gene. This chain connects TRBV5-1 to TRBJ1-5; TRBD1 aligns across 10 bases. J was trimmed by 7 bases and V by 4 bases; bases with no gene match: 5. Germline V gives CDR1 SGHRS, CDR2 YFSETQ. The CDR3 loop spans 14 amino acids. CDR3 DNA, as far as it was read: TGCGCCAGCAGCAGACAGGGGGCACAGCAGCCC. It codes for CASSRQGAQQP. The CDR3 in its entirety is CASSRQGAQQPQHF.

With respect to this clone: Read sequence stops 3 residues before the CDR3 end, and the germline J gene provides the missing end. This sequence joins TRBV27 and TRBJ2-7; TRBD1 might be the D (6 bases). V was trimmed by 5 bases and J by 2 bases, leaving 16 bases between them. This CDR3 has 15 amino acids. The germline V gene has CDR1 MNHEY and CDR2 SMNVEV (reference sequence). CDR3 protein: CASSPTGQLTYEQYF. Partial CDR3 DNA: TGTGCCAGCAGTCCAACGGGACAACTAACCTACGAG.

About this clone itself: From the germline J gene comes the end of the CDR3, since the read stops 3 residues before it. This chain connects TRBV7-3 to TRBJ1-1, with 8 bases lining up with TRBD1. The V gene end was trimmed by 2 bases and the J gene end by 5 bases; junction bases not matched to a gene: 7. The CDR3 spans 15 residues. CDR1 is SGHTA, CDR2 FQGTGA, per germline. Incomplete CDR3 DNA: TGTGCCAGCAGCTTAGGGGCTACAGGGGGGACTGAA. Encoded protein: CASSLGATGGTE. The CDR3, in full, reads CASSLGATGGTEAFF.

Worth noting for this clone: The CDR3 end lies 3 residues beyond the end of the read and is filled in from the germline J gene. The chain uses TRBV6-2 or TRBV6-3 and TRBJ2-7, with unresolved D. Between the trimmed V and J ends, which lost 2 bases and 0 bases, there was a span of 8 bases. Germline CDR1 and CDR2: MNHEY and SVGEGT. This CDR3 comprises 14 residues. The CDR3 loop reads CASSYIYGSYEQYF. The sequenced CDR3 bases are TGTGCCAGCAGTTACATCTACGGCTCCTACGAG.

The sequenced part of the CDR3 DNA is TGTGCCAGTAGTGGCTTTTCCTACGAG. This sequence encodes CASSGFSYE. Given in full, the CDR3 is CASSGFSYEQYF. V usage is TRBV19 and J usage is TRBJ2-7; no reliable D call. The read falls 3 residues short of the CDR3 end, and the missing part is taken from the germline J gene. CDR1 and CDR2 (germline): LNHDA, SQIVND (reference sequence). The CDR3 loop spans 12 amino acids. The ends were cut back, 5 bases at V and 1 base at J, with 6 bases in the middle.

With respect to this clone: The read halts 3 residues ahead of the CDR3 end, with the missing end drawn from the germline J gene. V usage is TRBV19 and J usage is TRBJ1-2; possibly TRBD1 for D (6 bases). Germline CDR1 and CDR2: LNHDA and SQIVND (reference sequence). The CDR3 runs to 16 residues. The CDR3: CASSSHAGGSYNDYTF. The CDR3 DNA, read in part, is TGTGCCAGTAGCTCCCACGCGGGGGGCTCCTACAATGAC.

On this clone itself: Its ends do not fully match the called genes, so a read error is possible. Read data end 3 residues before the CDR3 end; the end is taken from the germline J gene. V is TRBV4-2 and J is TRBJ1-2; D unresolved. In germline, CDR1 is LGHNA, CDR2 YNFKEQ. There are 15 residues in the CDR3. CDR3 in amino acids: CASSPGPTAGDGYTF. The DNA read from the CDR3 is TGCGCCAGCAGCCCTGGGCCGACCGCCGGGGATGGC.

To note about this clone: Read sequence stops 3 residues before the CDR3 end, and the germline J gene provides the missing end. The genes are TRBV18 and TRBJ1-1; D gene ambiguous. Trimming left V 3 bases short and J 2 bases short, with 10 bases between. This CDR3 contains 14 residues. The germline V gene has CDR1 KGHSH and CDR2 LQKENI. CDR3 DNA, as far as it was read: TGTGCCAGCTCACCGTCGCAGTCTAACACTGAA. Amino acid sequence: CASSPSQSNTE. In full, the CDR3 reads CASSPSQSNTEAFF.

The CDR3 spells CASSPERQGTDNEQFF. Incomplete CDR3 DNA: TGTGCCAGCAGCCCGGAAAGACAGGGGACAGACAATGAG. The V and J genes are TRBV7-7 and TRBJ2-1; 8 bases agree with TRBD1. The read terminates 3 residues ahead of where the CDR3 ends, so the germline J gene completes it. The CDR3 spans 16 residues. Germline assignment: CDR1 SSHAT and CDR2 FNYEAQ (reference sequence). J gave up 5 bases and V 5 bases, and 11 bases lay outside the gene matches.

Concerning this clone: Read coverage stops 3 residues before the CDR3 terminus; the germline J gene supplies the remainder. The chain links TRBV20-1 to TRBJ2-1; no definite D call. The CDR3 runs to 16 residues. V was trimmed by 3 bases and J by 0 bases, leaving 15 bases between them. The V gene's germline CDR1 is DFQATT and CDR2 SNEGSKA (reference sequence). Incomplete CDR3 DNA: TGCAGTGCTAGCCGATCCAGTATCATCTCCTACAATGAG. It encodes CSASRSSIISYNE. The complete CDR3 reads CSASRSSIISYNEQFF.

Comment on this clone: The DNA ends 3 residues before the CDR3 does, and the rest of the CDR3 is filled in from the germline J gene. V is TRBV6-2 or TRBV6-3 and J is TRBJ2-6; D is unclear. This CDR3 comprises 12 residues. V was clipped by 7 bases and J by 7 bases, with 8 bases between them. CDR1 is MNHEY and CDR2 is SVGEGT in the germline V gene. The CDR3 DNA, read in part, is TGTGCCAGCAAGCCGGTAGCCAACGTC. Its translation is CASKPVANV. The whole CDR3 sequence is CASKPVANVLTF.

Turning to this clone: The sequence runs out 3 residues before the end of the CDR3; the remainder is reconstructed from the germline J gene. V is TRBV2 and J is TRBJ1-2, with 9 bases fitting TRBD1. The CDR3 is 14 amino acids. Germline CDR1 SNHLY, CDR2 FYNNEI. The junction had 7 bases not matched to a gene; V was cut back by 6 bases and J by 5 bases. The chain's CDR3 is CASRATGGDYGYTF. The sequenced part of the CDR3 DNA is TGTGCCAGCAGGGCAACAGGGGGCGATTATGGC.

A note on this clone: The observed sequence ends 3 residues before the CDR3 terminus, with the missing tail filled in from the germline J gene. This rearrangement joins TRBV6-1 to TRBJ2-3, with 12 bases aligning to TRBD2. The germline gives CDR1 MNHNS, CDR2 SASEGT. The CDR3 runs to 16 residues. J lost 8 bases, V lost 2 bases, and 8 bases had no gene match. The CDR3 sequence is CASSERLAGALSTQYF. Incomplete CDR3 DNA: TGTGCCAGCAGTGAAAGACTAGCGGGGGCCCTTTCTACG.